The clone carrying this T cell receptor beta chain showed up just a few times. The sample is drawn from a study of blood T cells in healthy people across ages. Sample-barcoded 5' priming and a J-beta primer mix drove a second PCR of roughly 6 to 12 cycles. Per sample, CDR3-containing paired-end reads numbered at least 2.5 million. Using its own MiXCR run on the 5' RACE reads, TCRdb lists one record per CDR3 protein. Here the sample spans around 940,000 distinct CDR3 sequences, roughly 51% being singletons. CDR3 size: 11 residues. Germline CDR1 is SGHTA and CDR2 is FQGNSA. The sequencing input was blood. The gene calls are TRBV7-2 and TRBJ2-1; D unresolved. The DNA end favors TRBJ2-7, so the J call may be wrong. This TCR was sampled from a woman aged 60-70 years in good health. The CDR3 DNA sequence: TGTGCCAGCAGCTCCCTATTCGAGCAGTACTTC. Protein sequence: CASSSLFEQYF.